This passage covers 7 T cell receptor beta chains from one sample sequenced in a study of vaccination effects on CD4 cells after COVID-19. These receptors have no known antigen. Having been cultured for under twelve days, the cells underwent CD4+ T cell isolation. All study participants received two doses of BNT162b2 or mRNA-1273 vaccine. Clones were sequenced by immunoSEQ multiplex PCR, and TCRdb holds only the in-frame ones, with some missing. The sample has under 70,000 clones, just under 75% seen once. This specimen was CD4+ T cells from PBMCs cultured without peptide, taken after COVID-19 vaccination. The receptors were sampled from a human donor who received a COVID-19 vaccine.

As DNA, the CDR3 is TGTGCCAGCAGCTTACTAGCGGGGGGGCAATACAATGAGCAGTTCTTC. Translation gives CASSLLAGGQYNEQFF. The chain is built from TRBV7-9 and TRBJ2-1; 12 nucleotides match TRBD2. J lost 4 bases, V lost 2 bases, and 3 bases had no gene match. Per the germline V gene, CDR1 is SEHNR and CDR2 is FQNEAQ (reference sequence). CDR3 length equals 16 residues.

This clone was detected only a few times. This chain uses TRBV7-2 with TRBJ2-3; the match to TRBD2 covers 8 bases. This CDR3 comprises 17 residues. Losses at the gene ends were 1 base for V and 7 bases for J; bases not matched to a gene: 13. The V gene's germline CDR1 is SGHTA and CDR2 FQGNSA. CDR3 loop: CASSLEAGGRLSNTQYF. The CDR3 bases are TGTGCCAGCAGCTTAGAGGCGGGGGGCCGACTATCGAATACGCAGTATTTT.

The chain carries TRBV5-1 and TRBJ1-2; D is undetermined. The germline V gene encodes CDR1 SGHRS and CDR2 YFSETQ. The CDR3 sequence is 15 residues long. V gave up 6 bases and J gave up 4 bases, with 19 bases separating them. The CDR3 region has the DNA TGCGCCAGCACCAAAGGTCAAGACGGAACCTATGGCTACACCTTC. It encodes CASTKGQDGTYGYTF.

As to this clone: Other DNA sequences from this sample encode an identical CDR3 as well. V usage is TRBV7-2 and J usage is TRBJ2-2, with a tentative D call TRBD1 (6 bases). Trimming took 1 base from V and 0 from J, leaving 9 bases between them. The CDR3 sequence is 16 residues long. Germline loops: CDR1 SGHTA, CDR2 FQGNSA. The CDR3 nucleotides read TGTGCCAGCAGCTTAGTCGGGACACCGAACACCGGGGAGCTGTTTTTT. Amino acid sequence: CASSLVGTPNTGELFF.

V is TRBV10-2 and J is TRBJ2-7, with D possibly TRBD2 on 5 matching bases. V lost 8 bases to trimming and J lost 6 bases, with 11 bases between them. The V gene's germline CDR1 is WSHSY and CDR2 SAAADI. This CDR3 comprises 11 residues. In DNA form, the CDR3 reads TGCGCCAGCGCGCGGGCAGGCGAGCAGTACGTC. Protein: CASARAGEQYV.

The genes are TRBV6-2 or TRBV6-3 and TRBJ2-4; a weak D match, TRBD1 (6 bases). This CDR3 is built from 13 residues. Germline V gene data show CDR1 as MNHEY and CDR2 as SVGEGT. Trimming shortened V by 5 bases and J by 8 bases, and 13 bases separated the two germline ends. The CDR3 sequence: CASSQETGYIQYF. The CDR3 bases are TGTGCCAGCAGTCAAGAGACAGGATACATTCAGTACTTC.

The chain is built from TRBV5-1 and TRBJ2-5; D possibly matches TRBD1 or TRBD2 (5 bases each). CDR3 length equals 17 residues. Trimming stripped 0 bases from V and 7 bases from J, with 22 bases between. In germline, CDR1 is SGHRS, CDR2 YFSETQ. CDR3 bases: TGCGCCAGCAGCTTGGACCCGGGACGGGGAATGGTGGGGACCCAGTACTTC. This gives the protein CASSLDPGRGMVGTQYF.